This TCR beta chain was obtained from a study of neoadjuvant nivolumab and ipilimumab in lung cancer. Overall study: The combination arm added day-1 ipilimumab 1 mg/kg to nivolumab 3 mg/kg on days 1, 15, 29.

Details on this clone: Its antigen is unidentified.

Per germline, CDR1 SEHNR and CDR2 FQNEAQ (reference sequence). The CDR3 loop spans 16 amino acids. V lost 5 bases, J lost 0 bases, and 11 bases lay in between. Libraries were prepared by immunoSEQ multiplex PCR; TCRdb keeps only in-frame clonotypes and omits some of them. The repertoire holds about 26,000 clones, with around 80% as singletons. Study results and caveats: Pretherapy blood TCR richness correlated positively with resected tumor richness. From pretherapy to surgery, tumor richness and clonality rose with dual therapy. TCR richness and clonality were higher in tumors than adjacent uninvolved lung.

The sequences come from peripheral blood, collected before neoadjuvant nivolumab, alone or with ipilimumab. The receptor was derived from an adult with non-small cell lung cancer. This chain uses TRBV7-9 with TRBJ1-6; no clear D. CDR3 nucleotides: TGTGCCAGCAGCACGACTAAGAGCTCCTATAATTCACCCCTCCACTTT. This sequence encodes CASSTTKSSYNSPLHF.